What follows are 28 T cell receptor beta chains derived from one specimen sequenced in a study of immune evolution from preneoplasia to lung adenocarcinoma. Clones were sequenced by immunoSEQ multiplex PCR, and TCRdb holds only the in-frame ones, with some missing. Of around 6,300 clones listed, 75% to 90% were seen once; the top ten hold more than 4%. Sequenced material: FFPE invasive lung adenocarcinoma tissue. Every receptor here comes from a person between 50 and 70 years old with lung adenocarcinoma.

This clone was seen only a few times. V and J are TRBV4-1 and TRBJ2-2; D remains ambiguous. CDR1 is MGHRA, CDR2 YSYEKL, per germline. The CDR3 sequence is 12 residues long. Trimming removed 0 bases from V and 6 bases from J, with 2 bases in between. CDR3 amino acids: CASSQDPGELFF. CDR3 in DNA: TGCGCCAGCAGCCAAGATCCCGGGGAGCTGTTTTTT.

The chain is built from TRBV28 and TRBJ1-5, with TRBD1 matching 8 bases. With 6 bases clipped from V and 1 base from J, the junction kept 8 bases outside the gene matches. Germline V CDR1 and CDR2: MDHEN, SYDVKM. This CDR3 has 16 amino acids. The DNA of the CDR3 is TGTGCCAGCAGCGACAGGGGAGCTTGGAGCAATCAGCCCCAGCATTTT. This translates into CASSDRGAWSNQPQHF. Variable domain in full (rest from reference TRBV28 and TRBJ1-5): DVKVTQSSRYLVKRTGEKVFLECVQDMDHENMFWYRQDPGLGLRLIYFSYDVKMKEKGDIPEGYSVSREKKERFSLILESASTNQTSMYLCASSDRGAWSNQPQHFGDGTRLSIL.

As concerns this clone: This specimen includes other DNA sequences encoding the same CDR3. The chain couples TRBV18 to TRBJ2-3, with 8 bases aligning to TRBD2. Germline trimming cut 4 bases from V and 3 bases from J; bases unmatched to any gene: 6. Germline V lookup: CDR1 KGHSH, CDR2 LQKENI. CDR3 length equals 15 residues. The CDR3 DNA follows: TGTGCCAGCTCACGGACTAGCATCGGGACAGATACGCAGTATTTT. Its protein is CASSRTSIGTDTQYF.

Concerning this clone itself: This sample also contains other DNA sequences that code for the same CDR3. The rearrangement links TRBV5-1 to TRBJ1-1, with a tentative D call TRBD1 (5 bases). Per germline, CDR1 SGHRS and CDR2 YFSETQ. The CDR3 spans 14 residues. Deletions cut 0 bases from V and 4 bases from J, with 10 bases between. The CDR3 DNA reads as TGCGCCAGCAGCTTGGCCGGGGGAGGCACTGAAGCTTTCTTT. It codes for CASSLAGGGTEAFF.

This chain connects TRBV29-1 to TRBJ2-2; 9 nucleotides match TRBD1. The ends lost 4 bases at V and 6 bases at J; junction bases unmatched: 6. The germline gives CDR1 SQVTM, CDR2 ANQGSEA. This CDR3 comprises 14 residues. Here the CDR3 DNA reads TGCAGCGTTGTCGGAACAGGGGGCCCCGGGGAGCTGTTTTTT. It is translated as CSVVGTGGPGELFF.

The chain is built from TRBV19 and TRBJ1-2; tentative D call: TRBD1 (6 bases). Germline V gene sequence: CDR1 LNHDA, CDR2 SQIVND (reference sequence). V was shortened by 10 bases and J by 3 bases, with 18 bases between the two germline ends. This CDR3 spans 14 amino acids. CDR3 in amino acids: CATEVGAPDYGYTF. CDR3 nucleotide sequence: TGTGCCACTGAGGTGGGGGCGCCCGACTATGGCTACACCTTC.

The chain is built from TRBV5-1 and TRBJ2-5, with TRBD1 as a possible D gene (6 bases). This CDR3 region has 14 residues. V was cut by 0 bases and J by 4 bases, with 10 bases left in between. CDR1 is SGHRS and CDR2 is YFSETQ in the germline V gene. The CDR3 region has the DNA TGCGCCAGCAGCTTGGACAGGGTTGGAGAGACCCAGTACTTC. This codes for CASSLDRVGETQYF.

The table lists this clone with a few counts. J is TRBJ1-1 and V is TRBV19; D is perhaps TRBD1 (5 bases). CDR1 and CDR2 from the germline V gene are LNHDA and SQIVND (reference sequence). The CDR3 runs to 14 residues. Deletions cut 3 bases from V and 5 bases from J, with 13 bases between. The CDR3 nucleotides read TGTGCCAGTAGTATGGGGTGGGGGAGAACTGAAGCTTTCTTT. Amino acid sequence: CASSMGWGRTEAFF.

This chain joins TRBV11-2 and TRBJ2-2; D unclear. The CDR3 runs 16 residues. CDR1 and CDR2 from the germline V gene are SGHAT and FQNNGV. Trimming removed 0 bases at V and 1 base at J, with 9 bases between. The CDR3 sequence: CASSLDLWLNTGELFF. Here the CDR3 DNA reads TGTGCCAGCAGCTTAGATTTGTGGCTGAACACCGGGGAGCTGTTTTTT.

The V and J genes are TRBV5-5 and TRBJ2-3; TRBD2 matches at 8 bases. Germline CDR1 is SGHKS and CDR2 is YYEKEE (reference sequence). This CDR3 region has 16 residues. Trimming cost V 0 bases and J 0 bases; bases outside gene matches: 3. CDR3 residues: CASSLGLAQSTDTQYF. The CDR3 DNA follows: TGTGCCAGCAGCTTGGGACTAGCGCAGAGCACAGATACGCAGTATTTT.

Points on this clone: Its ends do not fully match the called genes, so a read error is possible. This chain connects TRBV7-3 to TRBJ2-2; D uncertain. Germline CDR1 SGHTA, CDR2 FQGTGA. This CDR3 is 15 amino acids long. The CDR3 here is CVSSPIYNNTGELFF. Here the CDR3 DNA reads TGTGTCAGCAGCCCTATATACAATAACACCGGGGAGCTGTTTTTT.

This clone was counted between two and nine times. The chain carries TRBV7-9 and TRBJ2-7, with 7 bases lining up with TRBD1. The ends lost 4 bases at V and 3 bases at J; junction bases unmatched: 9. CDR1 and CDR2 from the germline V gene are SEHNR and FQNEAQ (reference sequence). This CDR3 is 15 amino acids long. CDR3 DNA sequence: TGTGCCAGCAGCTCTCCGGGACAGACTATCTACGAGCAGTACTTC. Protein: CASSSPGQTIYEQYF.

The rearrangement joins TRBV10-3 to TRBJ2-5; no firm D call. There are 13 residues in the CDR3. Germline CDR1 ENHRY, CDR2 SYGVKD. Trimming cost V 0 bases and J 9 bases, with 11 bases left between them. The CDR3 DNA sequence: TGTGCCATCAGTGAGTCGGGATCAATGTCCCAGTACTTC. Protein: CAISESGSMSQYF.

The chain uses TRBV27 and TRBJ2-7; D is uncertain. The CDR3 is made up of 15 amino acids. Germline V gene sequence: CDR1 MNHEY, CDR2 SMNVEV (reference sequence). Trimming removed 3 bases from V and 2 bases from J, with 14 bases in between. The CDR3 nucleotides are TGTGCCAGCAGTTTGAGTTCACCGCGAACCTACGAGCAGTACTTC. Its translation: CASSLSSPRTYEQYF.

The V call is TRBV6-5, the J call TRBJ1-1; D perhaps matches TRBD1 (5 bases). The germline V gene encodes CDR1 MNHEY and CDR2 SVGAGI. The length of the CDR3 is 15 residues. The ends were cut back, 6 bases at V and 0 bases at J, with 14 bases in the middle. CDR3: CASRRQIQMNTEAFF. For the CDR3, the DNA is TGTGCCAGCAGGCGACAGATTCAAATGAACACTGAAGCTTTCTTT.

J is TRBJ1-1 and V is TRBV30; 7 bases are shared with TRBD1. V was pared by 2 bases and J by 4 bases, with 4 bases of the junction left unmatched. The CDR3 has 13 amino acids. Looked up from germline, CDR1 is GTSNPN and CDR2 is SVGIG (reference sequence). DNA of the CDR3: TGTGCCTGGAGTCCGACAGGGACCACTGAAGCTTTCTTT. Protein product: CAWSPTGTTEAFF.

This clone appeared a few times. The chain carries TRBV5-1 and TRBJ1-1; D perhaps matches TRBD1 (5 bases). The CDR3 covers 13 residues. V was pared by 2 bases and J by 3 bases, with 8 bases between. Germline CDR1 is SGHRS and CDR2 is YFSETQ. CDR3 nucleotide sequence: TGCGCCAGCAGCTTACGGGGGGACACTGAAGCTTTCTTT. Translating gives CASSLRGDTEAFF. The full variable domain, with the rest looked up from reference TRBV5-1 and TRBJ1-1, is KAGVTQTPRYLIKTRGQQVTLSCSPISGHRSVSWYQQTPGQGLQFLFEYFSETQRNKGNFPGRFSGRQFSNSRSEMNVSTLELGDSALYLCASSLRGDTEAFFGQGTRLTVV.

The chain carries TRBV28 and TRBJ1-3; D is unresolved. CDR1 and CDR2 (germline): MDHEN, SYDVKM. The CDR3 length is 15 residues. V shed 6 bases and J shed 0 bases, with 12 bases lying between them. The CDR3 is CASRVRASSGNTIYF. CDR3 DNA: TGTGCCAGCAGGGTCCGGGCCAGCTCTGGAAACACCATATATTTT.

The genes are TRBV7-9 and TRBJ2-2; 9 bases align to TRBD1. Germline CDR1 SEHNR, CDR2 FQNEAQ (reference sequence). V lost 5 bases, J lost 4 bases, and 5 bases stayed unmatched. This CDR3 comprises 15 residues. CDR3 nucleotides: TGTGCCAGCAGCCTTACAGGGGGCGGCACCGGGGAGCTGTTTTTT. This sequence encodes CASSLTGGGTGELFF.

The chain links TRBV4-2 to TRBJ1-2; D gene unclear. The CDR3 loop spans 16 amino acids. The V gene lost 1 base and the J gene lost 3 bases, with 15 bases spanning the gap. The germline V gene encodes CDR1 LGHNA and CDR2 YNFKEQ. The CDR3 region is CASSQADGLMDYGYTF. As DNA, the CDR3 is TGTGCCAGCAGCCAAGCGGACGGATTAATGGACTATGGCTACACCTTC.

The genes are TRBV2 and TRBJ2-1, with 7 nucleotides matching TRBD1. The CDR3 is 16 amino acids. CDR1 is SNHLY, CDR2 FYNNEI, per germline. The ends lost 5 bases at V and 4 bases at J; junction bases unmatched: 11. Written as DNA, the CDR3 is TGTGCCAGCAGTTGGGGACAGAACCAACGATACAATGAGCAGTTCTTC. Translation gives CASSWGQNQRYNEQFF.

The chain couples TRBV5-6 to TRBJ2-5; no firm D call. This CDR3 has 16 amino acids. Germline CDR1 and CDR2: SGHDT and YYEEEE. V lost 4 bases, J lost 1 base, and 17 bases lay in between. Here the CDR3 reads CASSHPVRSGQETQYF. The DNA for the CDR3 is TGTGCCAGCAGCCACCCAGTCCGGTCTGGCCAAGAGACCCAGTACTTC.

The chain has TRBV7-9 and TRBJ1-5; D may be TRBD1 (6 bases). CDR1 is SEHNR, CDR2 FQNEAQ, per germline (reference sequence). The V end lost 1 base, the J end lost 4 bases, and 8 bases lay between the germline ends. The CDR3 loop spans 14 amino acids. Here the CDR3 DNA reads TGTGCCAGCAGCTTAGGCACAGGGAATCAGCCCCAGCATTTT. It is translated as CASSLGTGNQPQHF.

The chain employs TRBV9 and TRBJ2-1; the D is unclear. V gave up 4 bases and J gave up 0 bases, with 5 bases separating them. The length of the CDR3 is 13 residues. From germline, CDR1 is SGDLS and CDR2 YYNGEE. Here the CDR3 DNA reads TGTGCCAGCAGCCAAAGCTCCTACAATGAGCAGTTCTTC. Translated, it gives CASSQSSYNEQFF.

On this clone: The junction and the germline gene differ at one end; a read error may be behind it. CDR3 amino acids: CASSQDPAGGDSHF. As DNA, the CDR3 is TGCGCCAGCAGCCAAGATCCAGCGGGGGGGGACTCCCACTTC. V usage is TRBV4-1 and J usage is TRBJ2-7; 10 bases are a match to TRBD2. Germline lookup yields CDR1 MGHRA and CDR2 YSYEKL. This CDR3 is 14 amino acids long.

This CDR3 is CALGTVSGNTIYF. The CDR3 nucleotides are TGTGCATTAGGGACCGTCTCTGGAAACACCATATATTTT. V usage is TRBV6-1 and J usage is TRBJ1-3; maybe TRBD1 (5 bases). CDR1 is MNHNS and CDR2 is SASEGT in the germline V gene. The CDR3 loop spans 13 amino acids.

This chain connects TRBV11-2 to TRBJ2-3; 7 positions match TRBD1. The CDR3 extends over 16 amino acids. V trimming: 2 bases; J trimming: 2 bases; junction bases outside the gene matches: 7. Germline values: CDR1 SGHAT, CDR2 FQNNGV. CDR3 amino acids: CASSLKGGAYTDTQYF. CDR3 in DNA: TGTGCCAGCAGCTTAAAAGGGGGCGCTTACACAGATACGCAGTATTTT.

This CDR3 is CATSGSLKGEQYF. CDR3 DNA: TGTGCCACCAGCGGGAGCCTGAAGGGTGAGCAGTACTTC. This rearrangement joins TRBV15 to TRBJ2-7; D might be TRBD2 (5 bases). The length of the CDR3 is 13 residues. V shed 5 bases and J shed 7 bases, with 15 bases lying between them. From germline, CDR1 is LNHNV and CDR2 YYDKDF (reference sequence).